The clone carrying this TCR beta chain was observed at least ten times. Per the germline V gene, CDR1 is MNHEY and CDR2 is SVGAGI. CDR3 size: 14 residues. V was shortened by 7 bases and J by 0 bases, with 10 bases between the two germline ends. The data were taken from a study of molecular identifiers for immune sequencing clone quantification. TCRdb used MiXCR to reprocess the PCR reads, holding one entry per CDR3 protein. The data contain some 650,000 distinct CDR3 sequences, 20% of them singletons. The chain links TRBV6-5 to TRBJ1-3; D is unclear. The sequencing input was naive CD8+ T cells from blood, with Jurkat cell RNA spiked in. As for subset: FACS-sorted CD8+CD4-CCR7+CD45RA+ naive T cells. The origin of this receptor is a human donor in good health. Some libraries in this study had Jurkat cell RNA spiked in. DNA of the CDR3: TGTGCCAGCACCCCTACGGGCTCTGGAAACACCATATATTTT. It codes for CASTPTGSGNTIYF.